This T cell receptor beta chain was profiled in a study of shared clonotypes between healthy human individuals. There were no recent acute infections or vaccinations among the donors, who were healthy HIV-negative adults. The DNA input per sorted-subset replicate PCR was 200 ng, corresponding to tens of thousands of T cell genomes. Here immunoSEQ multiplex PCR was the method, and the copy in TCRdb shows in-frame clones only, minus some. The repertoire holds about 2.5 million clones, with roughly 90% as singletons. A remark on this clone: The same CDR3 also results from other DNA sequences found in this sample.

V gave up 6 bases and J gave up 6 bases; unmatched junction bases: 6. CDR1 is LNHDA, CDR2 SQIVND, per germline (reference sequence). This CDR3 region has 15 residues. This chain joins TRBV19 and TRBJ1-5; 12 bases are a match to TRBD1. The TCR sequence derives from a young man in good health. Some clones in this sample may be carry-over from other donors' samples. Sequenced material: naive CD4+ T cells from PBMCs. Sample subset: CD45RA+ positively selected. DNA of the CDR3: TGTGCCAGTAGAACCGGGACAGGGGGCGGTCAGCCCCAGCATTTT. Its protein is CASRTGTGGGQPQHF.